The rows below give T cell receptor beta chains drawn from one sample of a study of yellow fever vaccine responses in identical twins. TCRdb passed the RT-PCR reads through MiXCR, listing each CDR3 protein once. Of approximately 11,000 distinct CDR3 sequences in the sample, 77% were seen once. The sequences come from T cells from blood (PBMCs), unsorted or a sorted subset (not recorded which), collected before or after yellow fever vaccination (not recorded which). Receptors were obtained from a woman aged 18-35 years who received the yellow fever vaccine. Each CDR3 is given with its conserved first and last residue. Fields, in order: J gene, clone size, D gene, V gene, CDR3 DNA, CDR3 protein. A D gene is named only where the DNA matches it firmly. The size field is filled for only some rows; it gives once, few, many or a size class.

J gene: TRBJ2-4
clone size: few
D gene: .
V gene: TRBV28
CDR3 DNA: TGTGCCAGCAGTCCTGGAGGGGGAACATTAGCCAAAAACATTCAGTACTTC
CDR3 protein: CASSPGGGTLAKNIQYF

J gene: TRBJ2-2
clone size: .
D gene: .
V gene: TRBV28
CDR3 DNA: TGTGCCAGCAGGTATCTGCTAGGCTCCGCCGGGGAGCTGTTTTTT
CDR3 protein: CASRYLLGSAGELFF

J gene: TRBJ2-2
clone size: few
D gene: .
V gene: TRBV14
CDR3 DNA: TGTGCCAGCAGCCTCCAGCTGCGGGGGCCCCGCCCAACCGGGGAGCTGTTTTTT
CDR3 protein: CASSLQLRGPRPTGELFF

J gene: TRBJ2-7
clone size: .
D gene: .
V gene: TRBV7-9
CDR3 DNA: TGTGCCAGCGTAAAGGAGTCCTACGAGCAGTACTTC
CDR3 protein: CASVKESYEQYF

J gene: TRBJ2-5
clone size: .
D gene: .
V gene: TRBV19
CDR3 DNA: TGTGCCAGTAGTAATATAAGGCCCAGAATACAAGAGACCCAGTACTTC
CDR3 protein: CASSNIRPRIQETQYF

J gene: TRBJ1-2
clone size: .
D gene: .
V gene: TRBV6-5
CDR3 DNA: TGTGCCAGCAGTTACCGGGGTGTTGACTATGGCTACACCTTC
CDR3 protein: CASSYRGVDYGYTF

J gene: TRBJ1-2
clone size: .
D gene: .
V gene: TRBV12-3/TRBV12-4
CDR3 DNA: TGTGCCAGCAGTCCAACAGGAGATAACTATGGCTACACCTTC
CDR3 protein: CASSPTGDNYGYTF

J gene: TRBJ1-1
clone size: .
D gene: .
V gene: TRBV19
CDR3 DNA: TGTGCCAGTAGTATCGGTGGGGACACTGAAGCTTTCTTT
CDR3 protein: CASSIGGDTEAFF

J gene: TRBJ1-1
clone size: .
D gene: TRBD1
V gene: TRBV6-1
CDR3 DNA: TGTGCCAGCAGTCAGGGACAGGTAGTGGCTGAAGCTTTCTTT
CDR3 protein: CASSQGQVVAEAFF

J gene: TRBJ2-1
clone size: .
D gene: TRBD2
V gene: TRBV18
CDR3 DNA: TGTGCCAGCTCCCCCCGGGGGGGACTAGCGCTCTTCAGAGGGCAGTTCTTC
CDR3 protein: CASSPRGGLALFRGQFF

J gene: TRBJ1-1
clone size: .
D gene: .
V gene: TRBV6-4
CDR3 DNA: TGTGCCAGCAGTACTGGGGGCACTGAAGCTTTCTTT
CDR3 protein: CASSTGGTEAFF

J gene: TRBJ2-1
clone size: .
D gene: TRBD1
V gene: TRBV11-2
CDR3 DNA: TGTGCCAGCAGCTTATTGGGACAGGACTACAATGAGCAGTTCTTC
CDR3 protein: CASSLLGQDYNEQFF

J gene: TRBJ2-2
clone size: .
D gene: TRBD1
V gene: TRBV7-6
CDR3 DNA: TGTGCCAGCAGCTTAGAAGGTGGACAGGGAAACACCGGGGAGCTGTTTTTT
CDR3 protein: CASSLEGGQGNTGELFF

J gene: TRBJ2-3
clone size: .
D gene: TRBD2
V gene: TRBV29-1
CDR3 DNA: TGCAGCGTTGCCCTCTCTAGCGGGAGGTACACAGATACGCAGTATTTT
CDR3 protein: CSVALSSGRYTDTQYF

J gene: TRBJ2-7
clone size: .
D gene: TRBD1
V gene: TRBV24-1
CDR3 DNA: TGTGCCACCAGTGAGACCGGGACAGGGGTTTACGAGCAGTACTTC
CDR3 protein: CATSETGTGVYEQYF

J gene: TRBJ2-6
clone size: .
D gene: .
V gene: TRBV6-1
CDR3 DNA: TGTGCCAGCAGTATAACGGGGGAATCTGGGGCCAACGTCCTGACTTTC
CDR3 protein: CASSITGESGANVLTF

J gene: TRBJ2-1
clone size: .
D gene: .
V gene: TRBV5-6
CDR3 DNA: TGTGCCAGCAGCTTTGGCCAGGCGAACTACAATGAGCAGTTCTTC
CDR3 protein: CASSFGQANYNEQFF

J gene: TRBJ2-1
clone size: .
D gene: .
V gene: TRBV11-2
CDR3 DNA: TGTGCCAGCAGCTTATATCCTGGTAGCTCCTACAATGAGCAGTTCTTC
CDR3 protein: CASSLYPGSSYNEQFF

J gene: TRBJ2-5
clone size: few
D gene: .
V gene: TRBV7-6
CDR3 DNA: TGTGCCAGCAGCTTAGATCGGGTCGAAGAGACCCAGTACTTC
CDR3 protein: CASSLDRVEETQYF